The text below deals with one T cell receptor (beta chain). These data originate in a study of breast tumors, draining lymph nodes, adjacent tissues. Using its own MiXCR run on the multiplex PCR reads, TCRdb lists one record per CDR3 protein. Among some 130,000 distinct CDR3 sequences, 20% to 25% were seen once, and the ten largest hold 2% to 2.5%. Breast cancer patients provided tissue from their axillary draining lymph nodes. The sample consisted of axillary lymph node tissue. The TCR originated in a female donor with breast cancer. Some clones in this sample may be carry-over from other donors' samples.

The CDR3 loop reads CASTNSRGGLPETQYF. Here the CDR3 DNA reads TGTGCCAGCACCAATAGTAGGGGAGGACTCCCAGAGACCCAGTACTTC. The chain joins TRBV28 to TRBJ2-5, with D maybe TRBD2 (6 bases). The CDR3 has 16 residues. The germline V gene encodes CDR1 MDHEN and CDR2 SYDVKM. Trimming took off 7 bases at V and 4 bases at J, with 22 bases between the two ends. Based on the CDR3 plus reference TRBV28 and TRBJ2-5, the full variable domain is DVKVTQSSRYLVKRTGEKVFLECVQDMDHENMFWYRQDPGLGLRLIYFSYDVKMKEKGDIPEGYSVSREKKERFSLILESASTNQTSMYLCASTNSRGGLPETQYFGPGTRLLVL.